One and the same sample provided the 10 T cell receptor beta chains below, sequenced in a study of shared clonotypes between healthy human individuals (dated by TCRdb to 2020 to 2021). The protocol used for the library was the immunoSEQ multiplex PCR assay. TCRdb mirrors the immuneACCESS table, restricted to in-frame sequences. Some clones are absent from its copies; in checked studies, under half trace to an unresolved V gene, and the reason for the others is unknown. The sample table shows around 1,900,000 clones, and around 93% are seen once. 1.5% to 2% of the sample is held by the ten biggest clonotypes. CD8 naive samples were CD45RO-negative cells positively selected for CCR7, giving a CD45RA+CCR7+ population that excluded TemRA cells. The sequencing sample was made of naive CD8+ T cells from PBMCs. The intended sense of this specimen's cell subset or site label: CD45RA+CCR7+. The receptors originated from a man aged 18 to 35 in good health. Some clones in this sample may be carry-over from other donors' samples.

This chain uses TRBV7-3 with TRBJ2-3; a possible D gene is TRBD1 (6 bases). Trimming took off 3 bases at V and 5 bases at J, with 18 bases between the two ends. The germline gives CDR1 SGHTA, CDR2 FQGTGA. The length of the CDR3 is 16 residues. This CDR3 reads CASSLGAWGLGDTQYF. Written as DNA, the CDR3 is TGTGCCAGCAGCTTGGGCGCGTGGGGGCTAGGAGATACGCAGTATTTT.

In the case of this clone: Other DNA sequences in this specimen translate into the identical CDR3. The J gene is TRBJ1-2, the V gene TRBV11-2, with no clear D. There are 14 residues in the CDR3. CDR1 is SGHAT and CDR2 is FQNNGV in the germline V gene. The V gene lost 1 base and the J gene lost 1 base, with 7 bases spanning the gap. The CDR3 loop reads CASSLVGGNYGYTF. The CDR3 bases are TGTGCCAGCAGCTTAGTGGGCGGTAACTATGGCTACACCTTC.

Regarding this clone: Other nucleotide sequences from this sample produce the same CDR3. J is TRBJ2-5 and V is TRBV7-2; D is uncertain. Germline loops: CDR1 SGHTA, CDR2 FQGNSA. The length of the CDR3 is 13 residues. V lost 1 base and J lost 5, with 8 bases in between. The CDR3 DNA follows: TGTGCCAGCAGCTTAGGGGGTGGGGAGACCCAGTACTTC. It translates to CASSLGGGETQYF.

V usage is TRBV27 and J usage is TRBJ2-3, with TRBD2 matching 10 bases. V shed 3 bases, J shed 0 bases, and the junction held 3 bases outside the gene matches. This CDR3 is built from 16 residues. Germline assignment: CDR1 MNHEY and CDR2 SMNVEV (reference sequence). CDR3 sequence: CASSFVGLASTDTQYF. CDR3 bases: TGTGCCAGCAGTTTCGTGGGACTAGCGAGCACAGATACGCAGTATTTT.

As DNA, the CDR3 is TGTGCCAGCAGCTTAGCCGACAGCCGAGATTCCTACGAGCAGTACTTC. The encoded protein is CASSLADSRDSYEQYF. The genes are TRBV7-9 and TRBJ2-7; D is perhaps TRBD1 (5 bases). From germline, CDR1 is SEHNR and CDR2 FQNEAQ (reference sequence). The V end lost 0 bases, the J end lost 1 base, and 13 bases lay between the germline ends. This CDR3 is built from 16 residues.

This chain joins TRBV19 and TRBJ2-7; 8 bases fit TRBD1. Germline V gene sequence: CDR1 LNHDA, CDR2 SQIVND (reference sequence). With 3 bases clipped from V and 3 bases from J, the junction kept 7 bases outside the gene matches. This CDR3 has 15 residues. Here the CDR3 reads CASSIRGTGLYEQYF. CDR3 DNA: TGTGCCAGTAGTATCCGTGGGACAGGACTCTACGAGCAGTACTTC. Looking up the rest from reference TRBV19 and TRBJ2-7 gives the full variable domain: DGGITQSPKYLFRKEGQNVTLSCEQNLNHDAMYWYRQDPGQGLRLIYYSQIVNDFQKGDIAEGYSVSREKKESFPLTVTSAQKNPTAFYLCASSIRGTGLYEQYFGPGTRLTVT.

The V gene is TRBV9, the J gene TRBJ2-6; D gene uncertain. CDR1 and CDR2 (germline): SGDLS, YYNGEE. Trimming stripped 0 bases from V and 0 bases from J, with 13 bases between. This CDR3 has 18 amino acids. CDR3 nucleotide sequence: TGTGCCAGCAGCGTAGCGCAGGCCCCCCTCTCTGGGGCCAACGTCCTGACTTTC. Translating it yields CASSVAQAPLSGANVLTF.

The chain is built from TRBV27 and TRBJ1-1; perhaps TRBD1 as D (5 bases). Trimming left V 0 bases short and J 8 bases short, with 13 bases between. The CDR3 runs 14 residues. CDR1 is MNHEY and CDR2 is SMNVEV in the germline V gene (reference sequence). The CDR3 region is CASSLSPGGGEAFF. In DNA, the CDR3 is TGTGCCAGCAGTTTATCTCCCGGGGGGGGAGAAGCTTTCTTT.

The genes are TRBV9 and TRBJ1-2; no firm D call. The CDR3 is made up of 14 amino acids. Germline CDR1 SGDLS, CDR2 YYNGEE. V dropped 4 bases and J dropped 7 bases, with 17 bases sitting between them. The CDR3 DNA reads TGTGCCAGCAGCACCAACCCTTCGGACCCTGGCTACACCTTC. Its protein product is CASSTNPSDPGYTF.

This chain links TRBV11-2 with TRBJ2-1, with D possibly TRBD2 on 6 matching bases. CDR1 is SGHAT and CDR2 is FQNNGV in the germline V gene. Between the trimmed V and J ends, which lost 1 base and 3 bases, there was a span of 10 bases. This CDR3 spans 15 amino acids. Here the CDR3 DNA reads TGTGCCAGCAGCTTAGTGGCGGGAAACTACAATGAGCAGTTCTTC. This sequence encodes CASSLVAGNYNEQFF.